This T cell receptor (beta chain) appears in the sequencing data of a study of cytomegalovirus exposure and HLA in healthy donors (dated by TCRdb to about 2017). With regard to the full study: According to an earlier analysis of 587 of the donors, some 170 million T cells yielded approximately 120 million unique TCR beta sequences and 276 Gb of sequence data. An early release that covered roughly 600 HLA-typed donors contained around 330 gigabases of sequencing data and about 84 million unique TCR sequences. The genetic ancestry cluster associated with self-reported Caucasian donors included about four fifths of the roughly 390 genotyped donors. The study was designed to test whether signatures of past pathogen exposure could be identified by cataloging public T cell receptors. Using immunosequencing, the study profiled T cell repertoires from approximately 700 subjects and related those repertoires to cytomegalovirus serostatus. Along with the roughly 670-subject first cohort, a separate validation cohort of over a hundred different subjects was used. The study combined high-throughput TCR immunosequencing, statistical association of individual TCRs with disease status, and machine learning to predict cytomegalovirus infection status. A later analysis re-examined previously published TCR beta repertoires from roughly 650 donors and added high-resolution HLA genotyping to investigate patterns of TCR occurrence. In the later analysis, no new phenotypic data were used to find candidate immune exposures; instead, reliance was placed on TCR beta sequences and their occurrence across donors. An earlier analysis of about 600 of the donors used high-throughput TCR beta sequencing to judge whether each TCR beta V gene segment behaved as functional or pseudogenic. Donor age, sex, ethnicity and CMV serostatus were compiled alongside the repertoire data. A later genetic analysis used genome-wide SNP genotypes for about three fifths of the 666 donors, treating that subset as a discovery cohort. All discovery cohort repertoires had been generated using a single sequencing platform. HLA typing included class I and class II loci at four-digit resolution. Typing coverage differed by locus: A, B, C, DRB1 and DQB1 were typed in about 629-640 donors, DQA1 in 522, DPA1 in some 570, and DPB1 in around 490. About five DR-DQ haplotypes were treated as single units for association and clustering because of strong linkage in the cohort. Across about 370 genotyped donors of the cohort, an average of roughly 230,000 unique TCR beta nucleotide sequences per donor were sequenced, and roughly 17% of those sequences were non-productive.

A note on this clone: Its antigen is still unknown. The input lacks base qualities; no much larger clone sits a single base away.

General study outcomes and caveats: Because counts were too low, seventeen rarely observed V segments, including chromosome 9 orphons, were excluded from the earlier analysis of fewer than 650 of the donors. The only immune exposure information available for the cohort was CMV serostatus. In vitro tests confirmed that a few of the cytomegalovirus-associated TCR beta chains recognize cytomegalovirus antigens. In this cohort, only TCR beta chains were sequenced, and detectable features were limited by the absence of alpha or paired-chain data. The authors suggested that the approach could potentially be generalized to other disease states and immunological phenotypes. In both the original and validation cohorts, the classifier was reported to diagnose cytomegalovirus status with high specificity and sensitivity. Most CMV-associated TCR beta chains appeared to be HLA-restricted in a later analysis, and the HLA associations seemed to be driven largely by CMV exposure. Compared with equally common non-associated chains, HLA-associated TCR beta chains in a later analysis were more clonally expanded and had lower generation probabilities. The presence/absence analyses assumed that sequencing depth was roughly uniform across donors, and that assumption may not be true. A further reported finding was that TCR beta sequences accurately predicted the HLA-A and HLA-B alleles for most subjects in the first cohort. A later analysis found that TCR association rates varied across HLA loci, with DRB1 alleles showing the most associated TCRs and HLA-C alleles the fewest. An association between a missense DCLRE1C variant and V-gene and J-gene trimming of TCR beta chains was found in a later genetic analysis and replicated in an independent cohort. Linkage disequilibrium might explain the correlated functional status among segregating V segments, but an unknown experimental factor could not be ruled out. In a later analysis, several top co-occurrence clusters were reported to appear linked to parvovirus B19, influenza, CMV and Epstein-Barr virus. Because HLA typing was unavailable for some donors at each locus, only the typed subset was used in association tests. An earlier analysis of 587 of the donors showed that most TCR beta V segments appeared in productive rearrangements either about 90% or about 30% of the time, which broadly matched IMGT annotations. Because the 87-base-pair reads could not distinguish some IMGT-functional V segments, including TRBV6-2 and TRBV6-3, those segments were excluded. The study listed approximately 150 TCR beta chains as associated with cytomegalovirus. In a later genetic analysis, fewer N-insertions in productive TCRs were reported among donors in an Asian-associated ancestry cluster than the approximately 630-donor mean. At a false discovery rate of 0.05, a later analysis linked 15,000 to 20,000 TCR beta sequences to specific HLA alleles. A group of highly shared sequence variants was considered likely to be a technical artifact of the sequencing pipeline. Most TCR sequences were seen in very few donors, while some public TCRs were found in many individuals. Assigning TCR associations to individual alleles was difficult when HLA alleles, especially DR and DQ, strongly co-occurred.

The cohort was made up of approximately 670 healthy bone marrow donors. At the time of sampling, all cohort members were nominally healthy, though unrecorded immune exposures were likely present. The donor tested CMV seropositive and was one of the 289 seropositive cohort members. A peripheral blood sample was collected from each donor, and TCR beta sequencing was performed on peripheral blood mononuclear cells. The Qiagen DNeasy Blood Extraction Kit was used to extract genomic DNA from the blood cell samples. The library relied on the immunoSEQ multiplex PCR assay. For the multiplex PCR, a mixture combining 60 forward primers for TCR Vbeta segments and 13 reverse primers for TCR Jbeta segments was used. The CDR3 region of rearranged TCR beta genes was amplified from genomic DNA with a multiplex PCR assay. Amplified TCR beta libraries were sequenced as 87-base-pair reads on the Illumina HiSeq System. The source study handled its data this way. A later analysis tallied tens of millions of unique TCR beta chains across the 640 or so repertoires, and roughly 11 million of those chains were shared by two or more donors. A nearest-neighbor algorithm error-corrected the raw reads and collapsed the reads into unique sequences, merging closely related sequences to remove PCR and sequencing errors. To assign V, D and J gene segments, CDR3 sequences were aligned to IMGT reference sequences. For a sequence to be retained, a match of at least six nucleotides was required to both a V gene segment and a J gene segment. A rearrangement was called productive if the CDR3 had no stop codons and remained in frame with V and J, and every other rearrangement was called non-productive. Following IMGT convention, CDR3 was defined as the stretch from the second conserved V-encoded cysteine up to the conserved J-encoded phenylalanine. The earlier analysis of some 600 of the donors excluded sequences that lacked an unambiguous match to a single V gene segment. In an earlier analysis of approximately 590 of the donors, a V segment was called functional when productive rearrangements were above 56.7%, and segregating when the standard deviation between donors exceeded 5%. A statistical classification framework was built to diagnose cytomegalovirus status from the catalog of TCR beta chain sequences. In a later analysis, TCR nucleotide sequences were compared against IMGT/GENE-DB human TR gene sequences so that V and J genes could be assigned. In a later analysis, CDR3 sequences and most-parsimonious VDJ recombination scenarios were assigned using the TCRdist pipeline. In a later analysis, every TCR beta chain was defined by the combination of its CDR3 amino acid sequence and its V-gene family, and reads without a unique V-gene family were dropped. A later analysis removed 592 highly shared, low-generation-probability nucleotide sequences to deal with suspected cross-contamination and a sequencing artifact. A later analysis calculated a clonal expansion index for each public chain from normalized within-repertoire ranks of inferred template counts. In a later analysis, generation probabilities were computed with a VDJ recombination model fitted to out-of-frame rearrangements, and the resulting probabilities were checked against IGoR. A later analysis scored TCR-TCR, TCR-HLA and TCR-CMV co-occurrence with hypergeometric tests, applying a repertoire-size bias correction to TCR pairs. In a later analysis, false discovery rates were estimated by permuting HLA or CMV assignments 20 times. In a later analysis, co-occurring TCRs were grouped with DBSCAN, and TCRdist sequence similarity was added when clustering was performed within HLA-allele-positive subsets. Repertoires with fewer than 30,000 or more than 120,000 public chains, plus five repertoires with anomalous nucleotide sharing, were excluded from co-occurrence clustering. As stored in TCRdb, this immuneACCESS dataset retains in-frame rearrangements with V and J assigned. A fraction of the clones does not appear; measured against another copy, unresolved V genes explain less than half of the discrepancy, and the remainder lacks a known reason. The V and J calls and clone size were taken over from that table, and D and trimming were inferred from the DNA. The sample records around 150,000 clones, about 77% of which are singletons. Jointly, the top ten make up over 8% of the sample.

As encoded in the germline V gene, CDR1 is SNHLY while CDR2 is FYNNEI. From its cysteine to its phenylalanine, the CDR3 spans 13 amino acids. Just CDR3 DNA is preserved here, 39 bases in frame from base 1. Between the V and J ends, shortened by 8 bases and 6 bases respectively, the junction contains 16 bases. Material for sequencing was PBMCs. The sequence derives from a man between 18 and 35 years old in good health and CMV-seropositive. The rearrangement combines TRBV2 with TRBJ1-1, with no confidently assigned D gene. The nucleotide sequence reads as follows: TGTGCCAGCCCTATACGGGCAGCGGCTGAAGCTTTCTTT. It encodes CASPIRAAAEAFF.